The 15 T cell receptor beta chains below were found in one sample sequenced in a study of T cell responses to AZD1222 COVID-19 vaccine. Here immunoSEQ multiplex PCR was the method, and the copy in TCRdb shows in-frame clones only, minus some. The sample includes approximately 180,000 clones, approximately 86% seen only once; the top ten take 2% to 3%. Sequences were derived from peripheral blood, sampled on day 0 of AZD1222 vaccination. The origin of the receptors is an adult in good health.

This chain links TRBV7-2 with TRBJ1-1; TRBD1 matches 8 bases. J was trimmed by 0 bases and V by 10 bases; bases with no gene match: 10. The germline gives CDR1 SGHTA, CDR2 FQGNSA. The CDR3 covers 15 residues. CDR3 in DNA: TGTGCCATCCTAGGACAGGGCACCTTGAACACTGAAGCTTTCTTT. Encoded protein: CAILGQGTLNTEAFF.

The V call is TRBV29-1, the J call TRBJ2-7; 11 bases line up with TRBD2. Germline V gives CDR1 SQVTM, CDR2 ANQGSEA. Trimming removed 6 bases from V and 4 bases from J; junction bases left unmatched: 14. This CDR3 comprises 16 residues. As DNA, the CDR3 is TGCAGCGTAGGCAGAGCCGGGACTAGCGGCGCGTACGAGCAGTACTTC. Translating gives CSVGRAGTSGAYEQYF.

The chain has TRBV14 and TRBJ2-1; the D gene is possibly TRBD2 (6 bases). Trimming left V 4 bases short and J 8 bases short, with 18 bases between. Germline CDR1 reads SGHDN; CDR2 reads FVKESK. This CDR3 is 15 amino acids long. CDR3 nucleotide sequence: TGTGCCAGCAGCCGAGATCACCTGCTAGCGCATGAGCAGTTCTTC. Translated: CASSRDHLLAHEQFF.

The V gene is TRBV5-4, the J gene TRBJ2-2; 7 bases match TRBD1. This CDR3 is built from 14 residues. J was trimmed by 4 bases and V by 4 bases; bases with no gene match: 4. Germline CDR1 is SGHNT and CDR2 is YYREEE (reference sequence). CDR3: CASSAYRGTGELFF. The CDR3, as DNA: TGTGCCAGCAGCGCGTACAGGGGCACCGGGGAGCTGTTTTTT.

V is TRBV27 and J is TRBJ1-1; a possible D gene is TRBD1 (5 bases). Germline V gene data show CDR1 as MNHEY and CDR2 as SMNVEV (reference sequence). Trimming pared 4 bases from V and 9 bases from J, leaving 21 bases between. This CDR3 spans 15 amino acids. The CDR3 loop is CASSSTGRSGLKAFF. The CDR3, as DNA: TGTGCCAGCAGTTCAACAGGTCGAAGTGGTCTCAAAGCTTTCTTT.

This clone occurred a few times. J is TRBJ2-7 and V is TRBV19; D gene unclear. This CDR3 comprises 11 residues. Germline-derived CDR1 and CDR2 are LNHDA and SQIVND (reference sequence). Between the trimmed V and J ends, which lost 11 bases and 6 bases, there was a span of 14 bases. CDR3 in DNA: TGTGCCGTAGGTAGGTTGGGCGAGCAGTACTTC. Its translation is CAVGRLGEQYF.

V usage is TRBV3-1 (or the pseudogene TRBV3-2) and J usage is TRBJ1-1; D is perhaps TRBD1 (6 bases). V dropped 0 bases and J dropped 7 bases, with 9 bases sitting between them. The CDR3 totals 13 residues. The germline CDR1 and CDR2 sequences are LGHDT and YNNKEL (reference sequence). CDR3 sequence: CASSQDRGSEAFF. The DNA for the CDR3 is TGTGCCAGCAGCCAAGACAGGGGTAGTGAAGCTTTCTTT.

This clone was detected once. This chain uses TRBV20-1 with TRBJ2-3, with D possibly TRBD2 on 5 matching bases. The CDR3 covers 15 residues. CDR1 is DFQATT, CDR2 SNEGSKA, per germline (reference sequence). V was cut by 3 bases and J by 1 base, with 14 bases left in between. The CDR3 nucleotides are TGCAGTGCTAGTAGGTGGGAGACCCGCACAGATACGCAGTATTTT. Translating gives CSASRWETRTDTQYF.

CDR3: CASSQRGATNEKLFF. The CDR3 nucleotides are TGTGCCAGCAGCCAAAGGGGAGCAACTAATGAAAAACTGTTTTTT. The genes are TRBV3-1 (or the pseudogene TRBV3-2) and TRBJ1-4; tentative D call: TRBD1 (5 bases). The CDR3 loop spans 15 amino acids. Between the trimmed V and J ends, which lost 2 bases and 0 bases, there was a span of 7 bases. The germline CDR1 and CDR2 sequences are LGHDT and YNNKEL (reference sequence).

The CDR3 DNA is TGTGCCACCAGTGAGCAGAGCTACGAGCAGTACTTC. Protein: CATSEQSYEQYF. The gene calls are TRBV24-1 and TRBJ2-7; D ambiguous. The CDR3 contains 12 residues. Germline lookup yields CDR1 KGHDR and CDR2 SFDVKD. Trimming shortened V by 4 bases and J by 3 bases, and 6 bases separated the two germline ends.

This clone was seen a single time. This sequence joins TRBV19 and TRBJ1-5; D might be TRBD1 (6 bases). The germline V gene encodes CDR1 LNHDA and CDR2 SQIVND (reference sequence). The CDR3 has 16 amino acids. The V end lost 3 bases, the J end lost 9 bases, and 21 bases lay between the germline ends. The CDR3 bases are TGTGCCAGTAGTATCAACCTCGGGACAAAGGGGCTGCCCCAGCATTTT. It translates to CASSINLGTKGLPQHF.

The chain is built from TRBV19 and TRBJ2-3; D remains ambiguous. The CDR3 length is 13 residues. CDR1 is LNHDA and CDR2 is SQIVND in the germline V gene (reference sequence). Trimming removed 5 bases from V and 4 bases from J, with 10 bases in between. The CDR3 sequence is CASSFGGSDTQYF. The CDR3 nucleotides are TGTGCCAGTAGTTTTGGTGGGTCAGATACGCAGTATTTT.

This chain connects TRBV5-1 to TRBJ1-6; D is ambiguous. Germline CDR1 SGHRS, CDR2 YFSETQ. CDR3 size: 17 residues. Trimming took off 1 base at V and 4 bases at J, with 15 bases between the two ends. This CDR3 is CASSLRSGLGYNSPLHF. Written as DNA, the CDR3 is TGCGCCAGCAGCTTGAGGTCTGGGCTGGGTTATAATTCACCCCTCCACTTT.

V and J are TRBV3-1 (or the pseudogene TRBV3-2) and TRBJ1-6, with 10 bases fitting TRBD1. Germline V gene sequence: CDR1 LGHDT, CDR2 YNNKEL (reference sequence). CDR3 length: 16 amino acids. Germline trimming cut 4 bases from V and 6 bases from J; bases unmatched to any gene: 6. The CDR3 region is CASSPGQGRTNSPLHF. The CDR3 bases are TGTGCCAGCAGCCCGGGACAGGGGAGAACTAATTCACCCCTCCACTTT.

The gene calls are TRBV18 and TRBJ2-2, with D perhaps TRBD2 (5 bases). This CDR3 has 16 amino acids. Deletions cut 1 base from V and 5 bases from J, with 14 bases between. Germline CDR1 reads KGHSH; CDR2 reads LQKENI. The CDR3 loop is CASSPRTDPGTGELFF. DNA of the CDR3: TGTGCCAGCTCACCACGGACCGACCCGGGGACCGGGGAGCTGTTTTTT. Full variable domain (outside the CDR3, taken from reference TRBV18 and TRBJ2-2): NAGVMQNPRHLVRRRGQEARLRCSPMKGHSHVYWYRQLPEEGLKFMVYLQKENIIDESGMPKERFSAEFPKEGPSILRIQQVVRGDSAAYFCASSPRTDPGTGELFFGEGSRLTVL.